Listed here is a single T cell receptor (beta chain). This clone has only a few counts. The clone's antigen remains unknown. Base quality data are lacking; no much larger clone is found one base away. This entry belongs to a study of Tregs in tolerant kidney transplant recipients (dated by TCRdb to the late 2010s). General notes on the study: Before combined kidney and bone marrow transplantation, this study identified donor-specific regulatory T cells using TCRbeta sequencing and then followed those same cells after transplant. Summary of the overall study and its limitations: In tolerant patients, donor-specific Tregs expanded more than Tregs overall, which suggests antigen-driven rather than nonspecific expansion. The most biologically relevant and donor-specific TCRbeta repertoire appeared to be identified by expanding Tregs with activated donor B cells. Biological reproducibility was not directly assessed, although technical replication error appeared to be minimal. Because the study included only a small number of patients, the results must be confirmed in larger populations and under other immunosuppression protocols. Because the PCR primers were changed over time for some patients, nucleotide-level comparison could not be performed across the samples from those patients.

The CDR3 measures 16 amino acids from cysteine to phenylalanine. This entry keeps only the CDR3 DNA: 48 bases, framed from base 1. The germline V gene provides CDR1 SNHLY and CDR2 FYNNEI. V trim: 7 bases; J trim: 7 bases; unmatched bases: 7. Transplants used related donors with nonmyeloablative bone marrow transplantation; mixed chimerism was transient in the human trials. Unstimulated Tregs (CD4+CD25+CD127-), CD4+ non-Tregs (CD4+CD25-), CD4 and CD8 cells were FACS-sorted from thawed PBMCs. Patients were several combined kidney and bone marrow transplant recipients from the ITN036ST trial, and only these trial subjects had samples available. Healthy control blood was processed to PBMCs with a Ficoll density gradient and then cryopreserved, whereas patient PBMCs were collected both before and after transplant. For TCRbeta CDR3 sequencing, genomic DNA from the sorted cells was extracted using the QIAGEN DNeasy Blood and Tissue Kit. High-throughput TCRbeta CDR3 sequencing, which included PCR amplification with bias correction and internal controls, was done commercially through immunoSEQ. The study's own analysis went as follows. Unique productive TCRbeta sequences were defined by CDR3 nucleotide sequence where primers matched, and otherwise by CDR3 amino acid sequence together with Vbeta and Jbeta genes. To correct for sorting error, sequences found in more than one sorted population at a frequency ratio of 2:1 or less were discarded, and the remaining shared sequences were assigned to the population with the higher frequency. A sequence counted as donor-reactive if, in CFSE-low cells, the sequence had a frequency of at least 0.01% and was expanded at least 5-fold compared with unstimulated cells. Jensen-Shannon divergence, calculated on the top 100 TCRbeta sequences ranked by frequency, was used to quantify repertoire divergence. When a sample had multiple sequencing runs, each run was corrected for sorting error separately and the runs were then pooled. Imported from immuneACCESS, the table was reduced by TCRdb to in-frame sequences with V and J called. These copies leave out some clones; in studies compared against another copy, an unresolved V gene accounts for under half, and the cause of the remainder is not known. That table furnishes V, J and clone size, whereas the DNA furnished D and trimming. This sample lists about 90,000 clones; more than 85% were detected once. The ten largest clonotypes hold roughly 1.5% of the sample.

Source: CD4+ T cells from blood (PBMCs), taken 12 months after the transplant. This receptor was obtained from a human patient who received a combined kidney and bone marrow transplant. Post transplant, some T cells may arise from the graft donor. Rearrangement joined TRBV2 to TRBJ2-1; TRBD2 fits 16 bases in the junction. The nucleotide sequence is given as TGTGCCAGCACCACCGGGACTAGCGGGAGGGATAATGAGCAGTTCTTC. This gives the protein CASTTGTSGRDNEQFF.